This TCR beta chain came from a study of T cell repertoires in ileal Crohn's disease. Looking at the study overall: M6 samples are neoterminal ileum biopsies from postoperative colonoscopy.

V lost 1 base to trimming and J lost 4 bases, with 14 bases between them. CDR1 is MNHNS and CDR2 is SASEGT in the germline V gene. The CDR3 contains 15 residues. Comments on this clone: No antigen is known for it.

Whole-study findings and limits: Sorted CD8 T cells held more high-frequency clones than CD4. Clonal expansions were more frequent in active smokers than non-smokers at surgery.

Libraries were prepared by immunoSEQ multiplex PCR; TCRdb keeps only in-frame clonotypes and omits some of them. The repertoire consists of tens of thousands of clones, with less than 90% occurring once and the leading ten covering 2% to 2.5%. Stated time point: neoterminal ileum biopsy at postoperative endoscopy, about 6 months after surgery. This chain connects TRBV6-1 to TRBJ2-7, with a possible D match to TRBD2 (6 bases). The receptor comes from an adult with Crohn's disease. The source material was ileal tissue. The CDR3 sequence: CASSEGAVEGYEQYV. The CDR3 region has the DNA TGTGCCAGCAGTGAAGGTGCAGTGGAGGGGTACGAGCAGTACGTC.